The 13 T cell receptor beta chains reported below all come from one sample, sequenced in a study of molecular identifiers for immune sequencing clone quantification. TCRdb used MiXCR to reprocess the PCR reads, holding one entry per CDR3 protein. The sample holds under 600,000 distinct CDR3 sequences, about 25% seen once. The source material was naive CD8+ T cells from blood, with Jurkat cell RNA spiked in. The subset: FACS-sorted CD8+CD4-CCR7+CD45RA+ naive T cells. These receptors all come from a human donor in good health. Some libraries in this study had Jurkat cell RNA spiked in.

This clonotype was detected ten times or more. The chain is built from TRBV5-6 and TRBJ1-1; D may be TRBD1 (5 bases). The V gene's germline CDR1 is SGHDT and CDR2 YYEEEE. The CDR3 runs 14 residues. V was pared by 0 bases and J by 3 bases, with 9 bases between. The CDR3 region has the DNA TGTGCCAGCAGCTTGGTGCAGGGTCACACTGAAGCTTTCTTT. Amino acids: CASSLVQGHTEAFF.

Comment on this clonotype: This may be a read error, as it is one base from a much larger clone. This rearrangement joins TRBV28 to TRBJ2-5; 8 nucleotides align to TRBD1. This CDR3 region has 17 residues. CDR1 MDHEN and CDR2 SYDVKM come from the germline V gene. CDR3 region: CASSPIHPRQGKESQYF. The CDR3 DNA reads TGTGCCAGCAGCCCTATTCACCCACGACAGGGGAAAGAGAGCCAGTACTTC.

This clonotype has only a few counts. The chain has TRBV5-6 and TRBJ2-2; D gene uncertain. The length of the CDR3 is 15 residues. With 2 bases removed from V and 0 bases from J, the gap between germline ends came to 8 bases. Germline values: CDR1 SGHDT, CDR2 YYEEEE. For the CDR3, the DNA is TGTGCCAGCAGCTTAAAGGCCGCGAACACCGGGGAGCTGTTTTTT. It is translated as CASSLKAANTGELFF.

This clonotype appeared many times. The CDR3 is CAISEGDTQYF. The CDR3 coding sequence is TGTGCCATCAGTGAGGGAGATACGCAGTATTTT. The chain couples TRBV10-3 to TRBJ2-3, with D uncertain. The CDR3 totals 11 residues. Looked up from germline, CDR1 is ENHRY and CDR2 is SYGVKD. V shed 2 bases and J shed 5 bases, with 2 bases lying between them.

A few counts support this clonotype. The genes are TRBV5-5 and TRBJ2-1; perhaps D is TRBD1 or TRBD2 (5 bases each). The CDR3 has 12 amino acids. The V and J ends lost 4 bases and 6 bases respectively, with 8 bases between them. Germline V lookup: CDR1 SGHKS, CDR2 YYEKEE (reference sequence). The CDR3 reads CASSLGPNEQFF. Written as DNA, the CDR3 is TGTGCCAGCAGCCTGGGACCCAATGAGCAGTTCTTC.

This clonotype has at least ten counts. V gene TRBV5-1 combines with J gene TRBJ1-3, with D uncertain. The germline CDR1 and CDR2 sequences are SGHRS and YFSETQ. Deletions cut 6 bases from V and 6 bases from J, with 13 bases between. CDR3 size: 13 residues. Here the CDR3 DNA reads TGCGCCAGCAATTTGGAGGGAGCAAACACCATATATTTT. This translates into CASNLEGANTIYF. Full variable domain (outside the CDR3, taken from reference TRBV5-1 and TRBJ1-3): KAGVTQTPRYLIKTRGQQVTLSCSPISGHRSVSWYQQTPGQGLQFLFEYFSETQRNKGNFPGRFSGRQFSNSRSEMNVSTLELGDSALYLCASNLEGANTIYFGEGSWLTVV.

For this clonotype: Just one base apart from a much larger clone, this may be a read error. V usage is TRBV4-3 and J usage is TRBJ2-3; D may be TRBD1 (5 bases). Germline values: CDR1 LGHNA, CDR2 YSLEER. This CDR3 is built from 16 residues. This CDR3 is CASSQDGGDSTATQYF. CDR3 coding DNA: TGCGCCAGCAGCCAAGATGGCGGAGACAGCACAGCTACGCAGTATTTT.

As for this clonotype: This clone may be a read error of a much larger clone one base away. This chain joins TRBV25-1 and TRBJ2-5, with TRBD2 matching over 12 bases. V dropped 7 bases and J dropped 4; count of bases not matched to a gene: 13. CDR3 length equals 17 residues. CDR1 is MGHDK and CDR2 is SYGVNS in the germline V gene. The CDR3 spells CASTRRTSGDYPETQYF. The CDR3 coding sequence is TGTGCCAGCACCAGAAGGACTAGCGGGGATTACCCAGAGACCCAGTACTTC.

This clonotype was detected only a few times. The chain recombines TRBV4-3 with TRBJ2-7; D perhaps matches TRBD2 (5 bases). CDR3 length: 16 amino acids. V was cut by 2 bases and J by 4 bases, with 18 bases left in between. The germline gives CDR1 LGHNA, CDR2 YSLEER. CDR3 protein: CASSQSGRAGPYEQYF. CDR3 DNA: TGCGCCAGCAGCCAATCTGGAAGGGCGGGCCCTTACGAGCAGTACTTC.

On this clonotype itself: Since a much larger clone is just one base distant, this may be a read error. This rearrangement joins TRBV20-1 to TRBJ2-7, with 10 bases aligning to TRBD1. CDR1 is DFQATT, CDR2 SNEGSKA, per germline (reference sequence). The CDR3 is made up of 14 amino acids. CDR3 DNA sequence: TGCAGTGCTAGAGATCGGGACAGGGGTTACGCGCAGTACTTC. This sequence encodes CSARDRDRGYAQYF.

In this sample, this clonotype turned up many times. The chain employs TRBV7-9 and TRBJ2-3; 13 bases are a match to TRBD2. Germline V CDR1 and CDR2: SEHNR, FQNEAQ (reference sequence). V lost 5 bases, J lost 8 bases, and 4 bases stayed unmatched. CDR3 length: 14 amino acids. The DNA for the CDR3 is TGTGCCAGCAGCCACGGGACTAGCGGGGCTACGCAGTATTTT. Residues: CASSHGTSGATQYF.

The rearrangement joins TRBV6-5 to TRBJ2-3; D unclear. Per germline, CDR1 MNHEY and CDR2 SVGAGI. V was clipped by 4 bases and J by 2 bases, with 10 bases between them. The CDR3 runs to 14 residues. CDR3 sequence reads: CASSFRVSTDTQYF. CDR3 coding DNA: TGTGCCAGCAGTTTTAGGGTTTCCACAGATACGCAGTATTTT.

As to this clonotype: The limits of the CDR3 on the DNA are not certain, so only TCRdb's listed CDR3 is given. The chain uses TRBV7-5 and TRBJ2-2; the D call in the table, TRBD1, was not verified against the DNA. TRBV7-5 represents a pseudogene. The CDR3 contains 16 residues when both ends are counted. The CDR3 protein is CISVPEPRDRLGELFF.